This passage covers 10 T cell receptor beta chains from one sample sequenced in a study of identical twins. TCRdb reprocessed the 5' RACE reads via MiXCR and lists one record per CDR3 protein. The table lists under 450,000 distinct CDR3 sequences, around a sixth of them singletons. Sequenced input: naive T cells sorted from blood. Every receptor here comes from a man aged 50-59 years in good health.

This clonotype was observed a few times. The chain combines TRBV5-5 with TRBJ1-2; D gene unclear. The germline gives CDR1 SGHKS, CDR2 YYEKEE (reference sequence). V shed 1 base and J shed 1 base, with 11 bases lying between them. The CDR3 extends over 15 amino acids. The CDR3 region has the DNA TGTGCCAGCAGCTTGTCAGATTTTCTTAACTATGGCTACACCTTC. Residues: CASSLSDFLNYGYTF.

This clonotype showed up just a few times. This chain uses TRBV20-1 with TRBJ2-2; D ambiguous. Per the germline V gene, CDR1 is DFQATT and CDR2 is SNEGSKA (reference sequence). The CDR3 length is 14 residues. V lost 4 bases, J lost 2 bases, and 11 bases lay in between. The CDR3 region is CSAIPHRNTGELFF. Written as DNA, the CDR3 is TGCAGTGCTATACCCCACAGAAACACCGGGGAGCTGTTTTTT.

CDR3 DNA sequence: TGTGCCAGCAGTTTAGTGACAGAGAACACTGAAGCTTTCTTT. The encoded protein is CASSLVTENTEAFF. This sequence joins TRBV12-3 or TRBV12-4 and TRBJ1-1; D is possibly TRBD1 (5 bases). This CDR3 spans 14 amino acids. Deletions cut 1 base from V and 1 base from J, with 7 bases between.

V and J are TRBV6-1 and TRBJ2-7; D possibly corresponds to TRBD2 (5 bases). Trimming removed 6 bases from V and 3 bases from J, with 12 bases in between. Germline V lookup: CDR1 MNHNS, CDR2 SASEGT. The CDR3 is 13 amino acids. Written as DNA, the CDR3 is TGTGCCAGCAGACCCGGACTGGTCTACGAGCAGTACTTC. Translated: CASRPGLVYEQYF.

CDR3 in DNA: TGTGCCACCAGCAGCCCCCGGGACTCCTACGAGCAGTACTTC. Translating it yields CATSSPRDSYEQYF. The genes are TRBV15 and TRBJ2-7, with D possibly TRBD2 on 5 matching bases. The CDR3 length is 14 residues. Per germline, CDR1 LNHNV and CDR2 YYDKDF (reference sequence). Trimming shortened V by 3 bases and J by 0 bases, and 9 bases separated the two germline ends. Together with reference TRBV15 and TRBJ2-7, the CDR3 gives the full variable domain: DAMVIQNPRYQVTQFGKPVTLSCSQTLNHNVMYWYQQKSSQAPKLLFHYYDKDFNNEADTPDNFQSRRPNTSFCFLDIRSPGLGDTAMYLCATSSPRDSYEQYFGPGTRLTVT.

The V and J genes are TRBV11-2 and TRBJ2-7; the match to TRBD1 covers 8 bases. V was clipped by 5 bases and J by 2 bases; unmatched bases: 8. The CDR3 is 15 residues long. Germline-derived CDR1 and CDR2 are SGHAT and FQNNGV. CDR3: CASSPTLQGAYEQYF. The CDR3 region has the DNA TGTGCCAGCAGCCCTACCCTACAGGGGGCCTACGAGCAGTACTTC.

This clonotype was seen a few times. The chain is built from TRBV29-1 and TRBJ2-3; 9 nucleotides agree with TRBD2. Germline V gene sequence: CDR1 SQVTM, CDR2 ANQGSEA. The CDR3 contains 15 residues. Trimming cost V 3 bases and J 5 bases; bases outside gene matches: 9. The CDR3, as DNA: TGCAGCGTTGATCCTCGGGCGGGAGGGATAGATACGCAGTATTTT. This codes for CSVDPRAGGIDTQYF.

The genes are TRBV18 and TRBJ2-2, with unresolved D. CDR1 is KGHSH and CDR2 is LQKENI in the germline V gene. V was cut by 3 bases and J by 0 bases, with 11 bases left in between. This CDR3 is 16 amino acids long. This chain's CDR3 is CASSPQVSANTGELFF. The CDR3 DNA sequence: TGTGCCAGCTCACCCCAAGTGAGCGCGAACACCGGGGAGCTGTTTTTT.

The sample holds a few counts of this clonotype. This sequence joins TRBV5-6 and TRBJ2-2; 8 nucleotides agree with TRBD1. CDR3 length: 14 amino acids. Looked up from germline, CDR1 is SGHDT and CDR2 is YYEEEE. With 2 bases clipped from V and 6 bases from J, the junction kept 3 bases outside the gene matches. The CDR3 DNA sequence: TGTGCCAGCAGCTTCTACAGGGGGGCCGGGGAGCTGTTTTTT. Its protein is CASSFYRGAGELFF. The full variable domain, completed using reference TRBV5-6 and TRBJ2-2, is DAGVTQSPTHLIKTRGQQVTLRCSPKSGHDTVSWYQQALGQGPQFIFQYYEEEERQRGNFPDRFSGHQFPNYSSELNVNALLLGDSALYLCASSFYRGAGELFFGEGSRLTVL.

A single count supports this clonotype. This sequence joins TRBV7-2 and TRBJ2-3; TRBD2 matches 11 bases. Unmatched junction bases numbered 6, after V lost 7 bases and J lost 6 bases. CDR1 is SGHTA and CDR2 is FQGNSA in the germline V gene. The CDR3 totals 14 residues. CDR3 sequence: CASTLAGGMDTQYF. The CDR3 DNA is TGTGCCAGCACCCTAGCGGGGGGTATGGATACGCAGTATTTT.